This TCR beta chain was captured by sequencing in a study of T cell repertoires in cytomegalovirus infection. Germline loops: CDR1 SGHVT, CDR2 SQSDAQ. This CDR3 contains 16 residues. Remarks on this clonotype: Its antigen is unknown. Its ends do not fully match the called genes, so a read error is possible.

TCRdb fed the reads into MiXCR, producing one record per CDR3 protein. The table shows fewer than 1,000,000 distinct CDR3 sequences, with about a third occurring only once. The TCR sequence derives from a human donor in good health (CMV status not recorded). Some clones in this sample may be carry-over from other donors' samples. The source was cultured CD8+ T cells from PBMCs, collected from culture after CMV antigen stimulation. The gene calls are TRBV7-4 and TRBJ1-5; D possibly corresponds to TRBD1 (5 bases). The CDR3 DNA sequence: TGTGTCAGCAGGTCCGGGGCCGTGGTTGGCAATCAGCCCCAGCATTTT. This gives the protein CVSRSGAVVGNQPQHF. Variable domain in full (rest from reference TRBV7-4 and TRBJ1-5): GAGVSQSPRYKVAKRGRDVALRCDSISGHVTLYWYRQTLGQGSEVLTYSQSDAQRDKSGRPSGRFSAERPERSVSTLKIQRTEQGDSAVYLCVSRSGAVVGNQPQHFGDGTRLSIL.